A selection of T cell receptor beta chains follows, all from one sample in a study of blood T cell repertoires in COVID-19. Profiled with immunoSEQ multiplex PCR; TCRdb holds only in-frame clones, not every one. The sample has approximately 450,000 clones, around 88% seen once; the top ten hold approximately 4.5%. The material sequenced was peripheral blood. The origin of the receptors is a woman aged 25 to 45 with acute or convalescent COVID-19. The CDR3 runs from the conserved cysteine through the conserved F or W. The order of the fields is CDR3 protein, CDR3 DNA, V gene, D gene, J gene, clone size. The D gene is left open where the match is weak. The size field is filled for only some rows; it gives once, few, many or a size class.

CDR3 protein: CASSLGLAGGRETQYF; CDR3 DNA: TGTGCCAGCAGCTTAGGGCTAGCGGGGGGGCGGGAGACCCAGTACTTC; V gene: TRBV7-8; D gene: TRBD2; J gene: TRBJ2-5; clone size: few
CDR3 protein: CASSFTQLGARNTEAFF; CDR3 DNA: TGTGCCAGCAGCTTCACCCAATTGGGGGCGCGGAACACTGAAGCTTTCTTT; V gene: TRBV7-8; D gene: NA; J gene: TRBJ1-1; clone size: NA
CDR3 protein: CSASEDQETQYF; CDR3 DNA: TGCAGCGCCTCTGAGGATCAAGAGACCCAGTACTTC; V gene: TRBV29-1; D gene: NA; J gene: TRBJ2-5; clone size: NA
CDR3 protein: CASSQSIGDRDRETQYF; CDR3 DNA: TGCGCCAGCAGTCAATCGATCGGGGACAGGGATAGGGAGACCCAGTACTTC; V gene: TRBV23-1; D gene: TRBD1; J gene: TRBJ2-5; clone size: NA
CDR3 protein: CASSRGSGEQYF; CDR3 DNA: TGTGCCAGCAGCCGAGGATCCGGAGAGCAGTACTTC; V gene: TRBV3-1/TRBV3-2; D gene: NA; J gene: TRBJ2-7; clone size: NA
CDR3 protein: CASSTQLGLAGLFYHLQETQYF; CDR3 DNA: TGTGCCAGCAGCACACAGTTGGGACTAGCGGGCTTATTCTACCACCTACAAGAGACCCAGTACTTC; V gene: TRBV21-1; D gene: NA; J gene: TRBJ2-5; clone size: NA
CDR3 protein: CASSSGQALEKLFF; CDR3 DNA: TGTGCCAGCTCATCGGGACAGGCCCTTGAAAAACTGTTTTTT; V gene: TRBV18; D gene: TRBD1; J gene: TRBJ1-4; clone size: once
CDR3 protein: CASRAADRVSNQPQHF; CDR3 DNA: TGTGCCAGTAGAGCAGCGGACAGAGTAAGCAATCAGCCCCAGCATTTT; V gene: TRBV28; D gene: NA; J gene: TRBJ1-5; clone size: NA
CDR3 protein: CASSPGLAGGTGELFF; CDR3 DNA: TGTGCCAGCAGCCCCGGCCTAGCGGGGGGCACCGGGGAGCTGTTTTTT; V gene: TRBV5-4; D gene: TRBD2; J gene: TRBJ2-2; clone size: NA
CDR3 protein: CASSKENETQVQLPLHF; CDR3 DNA: TGTGCCAGCAGCAAAGAGAATGAGACCCAGGTCCAGCTCCCCCTCCACTTT; V gene: TRBV21-1; D gene: NA; J gene: TRBJ1-6; clone size: NA
CDR3 protein: CASSKGGQKNTEAFF; CDR3 DNA: TGTGCCAGCAGCAAGGGGGGACAGAAGAACACTGAAGCTTTCTTT; V gene: TRBV21-1; D gene: NA; J gene: TRBJ1-1; clone size: NA
CDR3 protein: CASSFGLWGGRHGEQFF; CDR3 DNA: TGTGCCAGCAGTTTTGGTCTTTGGGGGGGGCGTCACGGTGAGCAGTTCTTC; V gene: TRBV27; D gene: NA; J gene: TRBJ2-1; clone size: NA
CDR3 protein: CASSTPGGAKETQYF; CDR3 DNA: TGTGCCAGCAGCACTCCGGGGGGTGCCAAAGAGACCCAGTACTTC; V gene: TRBV5-4; D gene: TRBD2; J gene: TRBJ2-5; clone size: NA
CDR3 protein: CASSHLGLAGGQNIQYF; CDR3 DNA: TGTGCCAGCAGCCACCTCGGACTAGCGGGGGGGCAAAACATTCAGTACTTC; V gene: TRBV3-1/TRBV3-2; D gene: TRBD2; J gene: TRBJ2-4; clone size: NA
CDR3 protein: CASSLRGKGSEQYF; CDR3 DNA: TGTGCCAGCAGCTTAAGAGGGAAGGGTAGCGAGCAGTACTTC; V gene: TRBV7-2; D gene: NA; J gene: TRBJ2-7; clone size: once
CDR3 protein: CASSQAGDTQYF; CDR3 DNA: TGCGCCAGCAGCCAAGCGGGAGATACGCAGTATTTT; V gene: TRBV4-1; D gene: NA; J gene: TRBJ2-3; clone size: NA
CDR3 protein: CASSLKPLAGQGREQYF; CDR3 DNA: TGTGCCAGCAGCTTAAAGCCCCTGGCAGGACAGGGCCGGGAGCAGTACTTC; V gene: TRBV13; D gene: TRBD1; J gene: TRBJ2-7; clone size: once
CDR3 protein: CATSSSSGTLSYNEQFF; CDR3 DNA: TGTGCCACCAGCAGTTCGTCCGGGACTCTTTCCTACAATGAGCAGTTCTTC; V gene: TRBV15; D gene: NA; J gene: TRBJ2-1; clone size: NA
CDR3 protein: CASSLEEGIGSPLHF; CDR3 DNA: TGTGCCAGCAGCTTAGAGGAGGGAATCGGTTCACCCCTCCACTTT; V gene: TRBV7-2; D gene: NA; J gene: TRBJ1-6; clone size: NA
CDR3 protein: CASTEGGGSYNEQFF; CDR3 DNA: TGTGCCAGCACGGAGGGAGGGGGCTCCTACAATGAGCAGTTCTTC; V gene: TRBV9; D gene: NA; J gene: TRBJ2-1; clone size: NA
CDR3 protein: CASSLFGEAFF; CDR3 DNA: TGTGCCAGCAGCTTATTCGGTGAAGCTTTCTTT; V gene: TRBV3-1/TRBV3-2; D gene: NA; J gene: TRBJ1-1; clone size: NA
CDR3 protein: CASAGDNNYGYTF; CDR3 DNA: TGCGCCAGTGCGGGGGACAATAACTATGGCTACACCTTC; V gene: TRBV5-1; D gene: NA; J gene: TRBJ1-2; clone size: NA
CDR3 protein: CASSFGGSPGELFF; CDR3 DNA: TGTGCCAGCAGTTTCGGGGGGAGTCCCGGGGAGCTGTTTTTT; V gene: TRBV27; D gene: TRBD2; J gene: TRBJ2-2; clone size: few
CDR3 protein: CSASEGRGAFF; CDR3 DNA: TGCAGTGCTAGTGAGGGTCGGGGAGCTTTCTTT; V gene: TRBV20-1; D gene: NA; J gene: TRBJ1-1; clone size: NA
CDR3 protein: CASSFSGNYEQYF; CDR3 DNA: TGTGCCAGCAGTTTCTCCGGGAACTACGAGCAGTACTTC; V gene: TRBV28; D gene: NA; J gene: TRBJ2-7; clone size: NA
CDR3 protein: CASSSWGGLAGGQYQETQYF; CDR3 DNA: TGCGCCAGCAGCTCCTGGGGTGGACTAGCGGGGGGACAGTACCAAGAGACCCAGTACTTC; V gene: TRBV5-1; D gene: TRBD2; J gene: TRBJ2-5; clone size: NA
CDR3 protein: CSVRDRREAFF; CDR3 DNA: TGCAGCGTTAGGGACAGGCGAGAAGCTTTCTTT; V gene: TRBV29-1; D gene: TRBD1; J gene: TRBJ1-1; clone size: NA
CDR3 protein: CASSYSFPAGISPLHF; CDR3 DNA: TGTGCCAGCAGTTACTCTTTTCCGGCAGGTATTTCACCCCTCCACTTT; V gene: TRBV6-5; D gene: NA; J gene: TRBJ1-6; clone size: NA
CDR3 protein: CASSQERGETQYF; CDR3 DNA: TGTGCCAGCAGCCAGGAGCGAGGGGAGACCCAGTACTTC; V gene: TRBV12-3/TRBV12-4; D gene: NA; J gene: TRBJ2-5; clone size: NA